Shown below are 10 T cell receptor beta chains from a single sample sequenced in a study of CD8 T cells in Susac syndrome. RNA was extracted with the RNeasy kit, and a quantity of about 0.5 to 1 ug was reverse transcribed using random hexamers. TCRdb re-called the immunoSEQ multiplex PCR reads with MiXCR, one entry per CDR3 protein. The sample includes approximately 170,000 distinct CDR3 sequences, 85% to 95% of them seen just once. The sample was CD4+ T cells from PBMCs. The source of these receptors is a human donor in good health.

V and J are TRBV20-1 and TRBJ2-6; D remains ambiguous. Germline values: CDR1 DFQATT, CDR2 SNEGSKA (reference sequence). Trimming removed 3 bases from V and 2 bases from J, with 5 bases in between. The CDR3 covers 13 residues. CDR3 in DNA: TGCAGTGCTAGTAGACCTGGGGCCAACGTCCTGACTTTC. Translation gives CSASRPGANVLTF.

V and J are TRBV7-3 and TRBJ2-3; D is ambiguous. Deletions cut 5 bases from V and 4 bases from J, with 16 bases between. The CDR3 has 15 amino acids. The V gene's germline CDR1 is SGHTA and CDR2 FQGTGA. DNA of the CDR3: TGTGCCAGCAGCGCCCAGCCGGCCGTTTCAGATACGCAGTATTTT. Its translation: CASSAQPAVSDTQYF.

V gene TRBV2 combines with J gene TRBJ2-5, with 7 bases that match TRBD1. The V gene's germline CDR1 is SNHLY and CDR2 FYNNEI. Unmatched junction bases numbered 2, after V lost 4 bases and J lost 6 bases. There are 12 residues in the CDR3. DNA of the CDR3: TGTGCCAGCAGTGGACAGGGCCAGACCCAGTACTTC. Residues: CASSGQGQTQYF.

The CDR3 region has the DNA TGTGCCAGCAAGTTCGCTAGCGGACAAGAGACCCAGTACTTC. It codes for CASKFASGQETQYF. V gene TRBV3-1 combines with J gene TRBJ2-5, with 7 bases aligning to TRBD2. V dropped 7 bases and J dropped 2; count of bases not matched to a gene: 7. Germline CDR1 and CDR2: LGHDT and YNNKEL (reference sequence). The CDR3 totals 14 residues.

The count of this clonotype is one. This rearrangement joins TRBV7-9 to TRBJ2-1; the D is unclear. V dropped 5 bases and J dropped 5 bases, with 10 bases sitting between them. This CDR3 contains 13 residues. The germline CDR1 and CDR2 sequences are SEHNR and FQNEAQ (reference sequence). The CDR3 DNA reads as TGTGCCAGCAGCCGTGGTGGGGACAATGAGCAGTTCTTC. Amino acid sequence: CASSRGGDNEQFF. The full variable domain, in which reference TRBV7-9 and TRBJ2-1 provide the parts outside the CDR3, is DTGVSQNPRHKITKRGQNVTFRCDPISEHNRLYWYRQTLGQGPEFLTYFQNEAQLEKSRLLSDRFSAERPKGSFSTLEIQRTEQGDSAMYLCASSRGGDNEQFFGPGTRLTVL.

This clonotype has a handful of counts. V is TRBV7-9 and J is TRBJ2-3; D remains ambiguous. This CDR3 spans 14 amino acids. The germline V gene encodes CDR1 SEHNR and CDR2 FQNEAQ (reference sequence). V was shortened by 7 bases and J by 2 bases, with 13 bases between the two germline ends. CDR3 sequence (DNA): TGTGCCAGCACCGTACGCAGCGTCACAGATACGCAGTATTTT. It specifies CASTVRSVTDTQYF.

This clonotype was recorded only once. The genes are TRBV12-3 or TRBV12-4 and TRBJ2-3; 15 nucleotides agree with TRBD2. The CDR3 is 17 amino acids. J was trimmed by 2 bases and V by 5 bases; bases with no gene match: 5. The CDR3 bases are TGTGCCAGCAGTACCCGGACTAGCGGGGGGGACACAGATACGCAGTATTTT. Translating gives CASSTRTSGGDTDTQYF.

The rearrangement links TRBV4-1 to TRBJ2-5, with D tentatively TRBD1 or TRBD2 (5 bases each). This CDR3 is 14 amino acids long. V shed 4 bases and J shed 5 bases, with 14 bases lying between them. The V gene's germline CDR1 is MGHRA and CDR2 YSYEKL. The CDR3 coding sequence is TGCGCCAGCAGCCCGCTCGGGGCGGCCGAGACCCAGTACTTC. Translated: CASSPLGAAETQYF.

This chain links TRBV9 with TRBJ1-2; D might be TRBD1 (6 bases). This CDR3 region has 14 residues. Trimming pared 0 bases from V and 3 bases from J, leaving 9 bases between. Germline-derived CDR1 and CDR2 are SGDLS and YYNGEE. CDR3 DNA: TGTGCCAGCAGCGTAGGCCCAGGGGACTATGGCTACACCTTC. Residues: CASSVGPGDYGYTF.

The chain has TRBV3-1 and TRBJ1-5; tentative D call: TRBD1 (6 bases). CDR3 size: 15 residues. V was cut by 4 bases and J by 7 bases, with 17 bases left in between. Per the germline V gene, CDR1 is LGHDT and CDR2 is YNNKEL (reference sequence). In DNA, the CDR3 is TGTGCCAGCAGCCTTGGGCGCGGGGGCGAACAGCCCCAGCATTTT. Protein: CASSLGRGGEQPQHF.